The 31 T cell receptor beta chains reported below all come from one sample, sequenced in a study of radiation and T cells in renal cell carcinoma. Data came from immunoSEQ multiplex PCR; TCRdb stores just in-frame clones and leaves some out. The repertoire holds about 16,000 clones, with roughly 60% as singletons. Treatment denoted: treatment-naive control, cytoreductive nephrectomy. This sample comprised tumor tissue, obtained from a patient whose treatment was nephrectomy without radiotherapy. These receptors originate from a man aged 35 to 55 with renal cell carcinoma.

The rearrangement uses TRBV18 and TRBJ2-3; D is tentatively TRBD1 or TRBD2 (7 bases each). Trimming took off 4 bases at V and 0 bases at J, with 17 bases between the two ends. This CDR3 has 17 amino acids. CDR1 is KGHSH, CDR2 LQKENI, per germline. The DNA for the CDR3 is TGTGCCAGCTCACGCTCCCAGGGGGGGAGTAGCACAGATACGCAGTATTTT. Protein sequence: CASSRSQGGSSTDTQYF.

The chain couples TRBV5-1 to TRBJ2-1; 8 bases agree with TRBD1. This CDR3 comprises 16 residues. Trimming cost V 0 bases and J 9 bases; bases outside gene matches: 11. Germline CDR1 is SGHRS and CDR2 is YFSETQ. In nucleotides, the CDR3 is TGCGCCAGCAGCTTGGAATCCGGCAGGGGGCCGAGTGAGCAGTTCTTC. Translated, it gives CASSLESGRGPSEQFF.

The rearrangement uses TRBV10-3 and TRBJ1-1; no clear D gene. CDR1 is ENHRY and CDR2 is SYGVKD in the germline V gene. With 2 bases removed from V and 1 base from J, the gap between germline ends came to 5 bases. The CDR3 has 13 residues. This CDR3 reads CAISEPRNTEAFF. CDR3 nucleotide sequence: TGTGCCATCAGTGAGCCGAGGAACACTGAAGCTTTCTTT.

The chain couples TRBV19 to TRBJ1-4; D is possibly TRBD1 (5 bases). Trimming cost V 2 bases and J 7 bases, with 17 bases left between them. This CDR3 has 16 amino acids. The V gene's germline CDR1 is LNHDA and CDR2 SQIVND (reference sequence). The CDR3 here is CASSIRVWGDGEKLFF. The CDR3 nucleotides read TGTGCCAGTAGTATAAGGGTTTGGGGCGACGGTGAAAAACTGTTTTTT.

In nucleotides, the CDR3 is TGCGCCAGCAGCTATCCGGGACAGGGCGTCGCAGATACGCAGTATTTT. It is translated as CASSYPGQGVADTQYF. The gene calls are TRBV5-1 and TRBJ2-3, with 9 positions matching TRBD1. V trimming: 3 bases; J trimming: 4 bases; junction bases outside the gene matches: 9. CDR1 is SGHRS, CDR2 YFSETQ, per germline. This CDR3 spans 16 amino acids.

This clone was counted a single time. J is TRBJ2-5 and V is TRBV7-8; D remains unclear. The CDR3 sequence is 12 residues long. CDR1 and CDR2 (germline): SGHVS, FQNEAQ. V was pared by 3 bases and J by 3 bases, with 5 bases between. Here the CDR3 DNA reads TGTGCCAGCAGCTTGGCCGAAGAGACCCAGTACTTC. Translated, it gives CASSLAEETQYF.

This chain uses TRBV7-8 with TRBJ1-1; TRBD1 aligns across 10 bases. Germline lookup yields CDR1 SGHVS and CDR2 FQNEAQ. V dropped 4 bases and J dropped 2; count of bases not matched to a gene: 4. The CDR3 length is 15 residues. The CDR3 DNA follows: TGTGCCAGCAGCTCGGGACAGGGGCTTAACACTGAAGCTTTCTTT. Protein: CASSSGQGLNTEAFF.

The chain joins TRBV9 to TRBJ1-5, with unresolved D. The CDR3 totals 13 residues. Trimming cost V 1 base and J 4 bases, with 6 bases left between them. Germline assignment: CDR1 SGDLS and CDR2 YYNGEE. The CDR3 here is CASSVYPNQPQHF. CDR3 in DNA: TGTGCCAGCAGCGTATACCCAAATCAGCCCCAGCATTTT.

The chain is built from TRBV7-2 and TRBJ2-5, with D unresolved. The V gene lost 5 bases and the J gene lost 5 bases, with 6 bases spanning the gap. Germline assignment: CDR1 SGHTA and CDR2 FQGNSA. The CDR3 loop spans 11 amino acids. Here the CDR3 reads CASSQGETQYF. CDR3 coding DNA: TGTGCCAGCAGCCAAGGGGAGACCCAGTACTTC.

This clone was seen only a few times. This sequence joins TRBV7-2 and TRBJ1-1; D is undetermined. Germline V gene sequence: CDR1 SGHTA, CDR2 FQGNSA. Trimming removed 2 bases from V and 5 bases from J, with 6 bases in between. This CDR3 spans 12 amino acids. CDR3 residues: CASSLTLTEAFF. In DNA form, the CDR3 reads TGTGCCAGCAGCTTAACCTTGACTGAAGCTTTCTTT.

V usage is TRBV15 and J usage is TRBJ1-2, with a possible D match to TRBD1 (5 bases). This CDR3 has 15 residues. V was cut by 0 bases and J by 6 bases, with 14 bases left in between. Germline-derived CDR1 and CDR2 are LNHNV and YYDKDF (reference sequence). The CDR3 reads CATSRELTSTDGYTF. The CDR3 DNA reads TGTGCCACCAGCAGAGAGTTAACTTCGACAGATGGCTACACCTTC.

The chain couples TRBV19 to TRBJ1-5; 8 nucleotides align to TRBD1. This CDR3 is 18 amino acids long. Germline CDR1 LNHDA, CDR2 SQIVND (reference sequence). The V gene end was trimmed by 5 bases and the J gene end by 1 base; junction bases not matched to a gene: 13. CDR3: CASSGNTDRGLSNQPQHF. CDR3 bases: TGTGCCAGTAGTGGGAATACCGACAGGGGACTGAGCAATCAGCCCCAGCATTTT. The variable domain in full, completed from reference TRBV19 and TRBJ1-5, reads DGGITQSPKYLFRKEGQNVTLSCEQNLNHDAMYWYRQDPGQGLRLIYYSQIVNDFQKGDIAEGYSVSREKKESFPLTVTSAQKNPTAFYLCASSGNTDRGLSNQPQHFGDGTRLSIL.

The chain has TRBV7-2 and TRBJ2-1; TRBD2 agrees at 8 bases. Per the germline V gene, CDR1 is SGHTA and CDR2 is FQGNSA. Trimming removed 3 bases from V and 9 bases from J; junction bases left unmatched: 10. CDR3 length equals 15 residues. In DNA form, the CDR3 reads TGTGCCAGCAGCTTGGGGCGGGGGGCGTACGGTGAGCAGTTCTTC. It codes for CASSLGRGAYGEQFF.

The rearrangement uses TRBV7-2 and TRBJ2-4; no definite D call. Germline V gene lookup returns CDR1 SGHTA and CDR2 FQGNSA. With 5 bases removed from V and 4 bases from J, the gap between germline ends came to 15 bases. There are 15 residues in the CDR3. The CDR3 coding sequence is TGTGCCAGCAGCCGTGTGGACGGCACGAAAAACATTCAGTACTTC. Amino acids: CASSRVDGTKNIQYF.

The chain uses TRBV5-5 and TRBJ1-5; D not resolved. V lost 2 bases and J lost 2, with 11 bases in between. The germline CDR1 and CDR2 sequences are SGHKS and YYEKEE (reference sequence). CDR3 length: 15 residues. Here the CDR3 reads CASSLRSPGNQPQHF. CDR3 DNA: TGTGCCAGCAGCTTACGTTCCCCTGGCAATCAGCCCCAGCATTTT.

Only a few counts were recorded for this clone. The chain combines TRBV7-3 with TRBJ2-7; maybe TRBD1 (5 bases). V was pared by 2 bases and J by 0 bases, with 5 bases between. Germline CDR1 SGHTA, CDR2 FQGTGA. The CDR3 totals 13 residues. Here the CDR3 DNA reads TGTGCCAGCAGCTTAGGGGCCTCCTACGAGCAGTACTTC. Translated, it gives CASSLGASYEQYF.

The V gene is TRBV18, the J gene TRBJ2-5, with TRBD2 matching over 9 bases. Germline V gene sequence: CDR1 KGHSH, CDR2 LQKENI. V was clipped by 0 bases and J by 2 bases; unmatched bases: 7. This CDR3 is built from 17 residues. Here the CDR3 reads CASSPPEGLAKQETQYF. CDR3 nucleotide sequence: TGTGCCAGCTCACCACCGGAAGGACTAGCGAAACAAGAGACCCAGTACTTC. Looking up the rest from reference TRBV18 and TRBJ2-5 gives the full variable domain: NAGVMQNPRHLVRRRGQEARLRCSPMKGHSHVYWYRQLPEEGLKFMVYLQKENIIDESGMPKERFSAEFPKEGPSILRIQQVVRGDSAAYFCASSPPEGLAKQETQYFGPGTRLLVL.

V and J are TRBV11-3 and TRBJ2-2; D remains unclear. Germline CDR1 SGHNT, CDR2 YENEEA. Trimming cost V 2 bases and J 5 bases, with 9 bases left between them. The CDR3 covers 14 residues. The CDR3 protein is CASSLRGNTGELFF. As DNA, the CDR3 is TGTGCCAGCAGCTTAAGAGGAAATACCGGGGAGCTGTTTTTT.

This clone was observed a few times. The J gene is TRBJ2-7, the V gene TRBV4-1, with a weak D call TRBD2 (6 bases). CDR1 is MGHRA, CDR2 YSYEKL, per germline. CDR3 length: 14 amino acids. Trimming shortened V by 0 bases and J by 2 bases, and 8 bases separated the two germline ends. In DNA, the CDR3 is TGCGCCAGCAGCCAAGACGCGGGGCCCTACGAGCAGTACTTC. Its protein product is CASSQDAGPYEQYF.

The rearrangement joins TRBV27 to TRBJ2-7, with 13 bases matching TRBD2. V gave up 5 bases and J gave up 2 bases; unmatched junction bases: 6. The germline CDR1 and CDR2 sequences are MNHEY and SMNVEV (reference sequence). This CDR3 is 16 amino acids long. The CDR3 spells CASSRGLAGAPYEQYF. For the CDR3, the DNA is TGTGCCAGCAGTCGCGGACTAGCGGGGGCTCCCTACGAGCAGTACTTC.

This clone was seen only a few times. The chain recombines TRBV27 with TRBJ2-4; TRBD2 matches at 7 bases. The CDR3 totals 15 residues. V was pared by 6 bases and J by 3 bases, with 8 bases of the junction left unmatched. Germline V lookup: CDR1 MNHEY, CDR2 SMNVEV (reference sequence). The CDR3 DNA sequence: TGTGCCAGCAGCCGGTGGGAGGGCAACAAAAACATTCAGTACTTC. Its translation: CASSRWEGNKNIQYF.

The table lists this clone with a few counts. This chain uses TRBV20-1 with TRBJ2-5; no clear D gene. Per germline, CDR1 DFQATT and CDR2 SNEGSKA (reference sequence). The CDR3 runs to 11 residues. V was clipped by 3 bases and J by 5 bases, with 7 bases between them. CDR3 sequence: CSASDHETQYF. CDR3 sequence (DNA): TGCAGTGCTAGTGATCACGAGACCCAGTACTTC.

Written as DNA, the CDR3 is TGTGCCAGCAGCGTAGGGGTTTACAATGAGCAGTTCTTC. Translated: CASSVGVYNEQFF. V usage is TRBV9 and J usage is TRBJ2-1; D gene ambiguous. The CDR3 runs 13 residues. The germline V gene has CDR1 SGDLS and CDR2 YYNGEE. The V end was cut by 0 bases, the J end by 4 bases, with 5 bases between.

The chain has TRBV11-2 and TRBJ1-2; D may be TRBD1 (5 bases). From germline, CDR1 is SGHAT and CDR2 FQNNGV. The CDR3 extends over 17 amino acids. Trimming left V 4 bases short and J 5 bases short, with 23 bases between. The CDR3: CASSSPGRGALSYGYTF. The CDR3, as DNA: TGTGCCAGCAGCTCCCCCGGGAGGGGCGCATTAAGTTATGGCTACACCTTC. The whole variable domain, remainder taken from reference TRBV11-2 and TRBJ1-2, is EAGVAQSPRYKIIEKRQSVAFWCNPISGHATLYWYQQILGQGPKLLIQFQNNGVVDDSQLPKDRFSAERLKGVDSTLKIQPAKLEDSAVYLCASSSPGRGALSYGYTFGSGTRLTVV.

V and J are TRBV7-3 and TRBJ2-1; TRBD2 aligns across 10 bases. V shed 5 bases, J shed 3 bases, and the junction held 10 bases outside the gene matches. Germline V gene sequence: CDR1 SGHTA, CDR2 FQGTGA. The CDR3 loop spans 17 amino acids. CDR3 DNA sequence: TGTGCCAGCAGCCCAACAGAGCGGGGGGGCCTCTACAATGAGCAGTTCTTC. This encodes CASSPTERGGLYNEQFF. The complete variable domain, with remaining parts taken from reference TRBV7-3 and TRBJ2-1, reads GAGVSQTPSNKVTEKGKYVELRCDPISGHTALYWYRQSLGQGPEFLIYFQGTGAADDSGLPNDRFFAVRPEGSVSTLKIQRTERGDSAVYLCASSPTERGGLYNEQFFGPGTRLTVL.

The CDR3 spells CASSLALGFAYEQYF. CDR3 nucleotides: TGCGCCAGCAGCTTGGCCCTGGGGTTTGCCTACGAGCAGTACTTC. This sequence joins TRBV5-1 and TRBJ2-7; no firm D call. Germline V lookup: CDR1 SGHRS, CDR2 YFSETQ. The V end lost 0 bases, the J end lost 2 bases, and 12 bases lay between the germline ends. This CDR3 has 15 residues.

This clone was observed a handful of times. CDR3 sequence (DNA): TGTGCCAGCTCACCGCAGGGGATGCACGGCTACACCTTC. Protein: CASSPQGMHGYTF. The rearrangement links TRBV18 to TRBJ1-2, with D perhaps matching TRBD1 (6 bases). The CDR3 is 13 residues long. Germline CDR1 and CDR2: KGHSH and LQKENI. Trimming stripped 3 bases from V and 8 bases from J, with 13 bases between.

The chain employs TRBV6-5 and TRBJ2-7, with 7 positions matching TRBD1. Germline V lookup: CDR1 MNHEY, CDR2 SVGAGI. This CDR3 is 13 amino acids long. The ends lost 4 bases at V and 6 bases at J; junction bases unmatched: 6. Here the CDR3 DNA reads TGTGCCAGCAGTTTCAGGACAGGTGGCGAGCAGTACTTC. Amino acids: CASSFRTGGEQYF.

CDR3 protein: CASSATTGVSGYTF. The CDR3 nucleotides read TGTGCCAGCAGCGCAACGACAGGGGTGAGTGGCTACACCTTC. The genes are TRBV13 and TRBJ1-2, with 8 bases fitting TRBD1. J lost 7 bases, V lost 5 bases, and 9 bases had no gene match. The CDR3 length is 14 residues. From germline, CDR1 is PRHDT and CDR2 FYEKMQ (reference sequence).

This clone appeared a few times. The chain is built from TRBV11-2 and TRBJ2-7; D is uncertain. The CDR3 length is 14 residues. Trimming removed 1 base from V and 4 bases from J, with 11 bases in between. Germline V gene lookup returns CDR1 SGHAT and CDR2 FQNNGV. The CDR3 nucleotides are TGTGCCAGCAGCTTAGGGGTCACTGGATACGAGCAGTACTTC. Protein product: CASSLGVTGYEQYF.

V usage is TRBV6-1 and J usage is TRBJ2-5, with 8 bases fitting TRBD1. The trim removed 2 bases at V and 3 bases at J, leaving 5 bases unmatched. CDR1 is MNHNS, CDR2 SASEGT, per germline. There are 15 residues in the CDR3. The CDR3 bases are TGTGCCAGCAGTGAACCAGGGGGCCTAAAAGAGACCCAGTACTTC. Protein sequence: CASSEPGGLKETQYF.